The next 16 T cell receptor beta chains were all read from a single sample in a study of T cell responses to AZD1222 COVID-19 vaccine. TCRdb keeps only in-frame clones here, not all; method: immunoSEQ multiplex PCR. This repertoire shows about 110,000 clones, 70% to 90% found once; its top ten account for 4.8%. The sequences come from peripheral blood, collected 28 days after the second AZD1222 dose. The receptors shown here come from an adult who received the AZD1222 COVID-19 vaccine.

A few counts support this clone. V is TRBV4-1 and J is TRBJ2-1; TRBD2 matches at 7 bases. The CDR3 extends over 15 amino acids. Per the germline V gene, CDR1 is MGHRA and CDR2 is YSYEKL. The V gene end was trimmed by 1 base and the J gene end by 4 bases; junction bases not matched to a gene: 4. The DNA for the CDR3 is TGCGCCAGCAGCCAAGGACTAGCAGATTACAATGAGCAGTTCTTC. This codes for CASSQGLADYNEQFF.

The chain joins TRBV6-1 to TRBJ2-1, with 8 bases aligning to TRBD2. Looked up from germline, CDR1 is MNHNS and CDR2 is SASEGT. CDR3 length: 16 amino acids. Losses at the gene ends were 2 bases for V and 4 bases for J; bases not matched to a gene: 7. The CDR3 bases are TGTGCCAGCAGTGAATTGTCGCGGGGGGCATACAATGAGCAGTTCTTC. This translates into CASSELSRGAYNEQFF.

The V and J genes are TRBV28 and TRBJ1-1; no definite D call. This CDR3 spans 13 amino acids. CDR1 is MDHEN, CDR2 SYDVKM, per germline. The DNA for the CDR3 is TGTGGTGTGTTCACCGGATCAAACACTGAAGCTTTCTTT. It encodes CGVFTGSNTEAFF.

V gene TRBV2 combines with J gene TRBJ2-5; D is tentatively TRBD1 or TRBD2 (5 bases each). Trimming pared 3 bases from V and 4 bases from J, leaving 15 bases between. The CDR3 contains 15 residues. Germline values: CDR1 SNHLY, CDR2 FYNNEI. As DNA, the CDR3 is TGTGCCAGCAGTGATATAGAGGGGAGAGGAGAGACCCAGTACTTC. Its protein product is CASSDIEGRGETQYF.

The V call is TRBV6-2 or TRBV6-3, the J call TRBJ2-3, with 8 bases identical to TRBD2. V gave up 0 bases and J gave up 6 bases; unmatched junction bases: 14. The V gene's germline CDR1 is MNHEY and CDR2 SVGEGT. The CDR3 extends over 18 amino acids. CDR3 bases: TGTGCCAGCAGTTACTCCCCCTTCGGGGGGGGGCGAGGGGATACGCAGTATTTT. This sequence encodes CASSYSPFGGGRGDTQYF.

DNA of the CDR3: TGTGCCAGCAGCTTAGCCTCTAGCGGGGGGGCCTACGAGCAGTACTTC. Protein sequence: CASSLASSGGAYEQYF. The gene calls are TRBV13 and TRBJ2-7, with TRBD2 matching 12 bases. Germline values: CDR1 PRHDT, CDR2 FYEKMQ (reference sequence). The CDR3 spans 16 residues. V shed 1 base, J shed 2 bases, and the junction held 3 bases outside the gene matches.

The V gene is TRBV2, the J gene TRBJ2-2; D gene unclear. CDR1 and CDR2 (germline): SNHLY, FYNNEI. The CDR3 extends over 14 amino acids. Trimming removed 7 bases at V and 4 bases at J, with 13 bases between. The chain's CDR3 is CASTPSHFTGELFF. CDR3 DNA: TGTGCCAGCACCCCTTCCCACTTCACCGGGGAGCTGTTTTTT.

The chain joins TRBV19 to TRBJ2-7, with a tentative D call TRBD1 (6 bases). Deletions cut 3 bases from V and 5 bases from J, with 14 bases between. The CDR3 has 14 amino acids. The germline CDR1 and CDR2 sequences are LNHDA and SQIVND (reference sequence). The CDR3, as DNA: TGTGCCAGTAGTATTCCAGGGGTCTATGACGAGCAGTACTTC. This encodes CASSIPGVYDEQYF. Full variable domain (missing parts from reference TRBV19 and TRBJ2-7): DGGITQSPKYLFRKEGQNVTLSCEQNLNHDAMYWYRQDPGQGLRLIYYSQIVNDFQKGDIAEGYSVSREKKESFPLTVTSAQKNPTAFYLCASSIPGVYDEQYFGPGTRLTVT.

V usage is TRBV7-9 and J usage is TRBJ1-2; no definite D call. In germline, CDR1 is SEHNR, CDR2 FQNEAQ (reference sequence). V shed 5 bases and J shed 6 bases, with 13 bases lying between them. This CDR3 spans 13 amino acids. The CDR3 DNA is TGTGCCAGCAGCCTAACAGAGCTTGATGGCTACACCTTC. Encoded protein: CASSLTELDGYTF.

The chain recombines TRBV5-1 with TRBJ2-1; D is ambiguous. Germline-derived CDR1 and CDR2 are SGHRS and YFSETQ. There are 14 residues in the CDR3. Trimming left V 4 bases short and J 6 bases short, with 14 bases between. CDR3 in amino acids: CASSPVGPGNEQFF. CDR3 bases: TGCGCCAGCAGCCCGGTTGGGCCGGGCAATGAGCAGTTCTTC.

This clone has just a few counts. The chain has TRBV11-2 and TRBJ2-1, with D tentatively TRBD1 (6 bases). CDR1 and CDR2 (germline): SGHAT, FQNNGV. CDR3 length equals 15 residues. V was trimmed by 0 bases and J by 0 bases, leaving 6 bases between them. CDR3 amino acids: CASSLDRGSYNEQFF. CDR3 in DNA: TGTGCCAGCAGCTTAGACAGGGGCTCCTACAATGAGCAGTTCTTC.

The genes are TRBV7-2 and TRBJ2-7; 7 bases are a match to TRBD2. Germline trimming cut 3 bases from V and 3 bases from J; bases unmatched to any gene: 5. This CDR3 has 14 amino acids. Germline values: CDR1 SGHTA, CDR2 FQGNSA. CDR3 sequence (DNA): TGTGCCAGCAGCTTTACGGGGGGAGGCTACGAGCAGTACTTC. It codes for CASSFTGGGYEQYF.

This chain links TRBV4-2 with TRBJ1-1; D uncertain. The V gene's germline CDR1 is LGHNA and CDR2 YNFKEQ. Trimming pared 1 base from V and 1 base from J, leaving 13 bases between. The CDR3 is made up of 16 amino acids. CDR3 sequence reads: CASSQAPKTGNTEAFF. The CDR3 DNA reads as TGTGCCAGCAGCCAAGCCCCAAAAACGGGGAACACTGAAGCTTTCTTT.

This clone appeared many times. The chain is built from TRBV7-8 and TRBJ2-2, with a possible D match to TRBD1 (6 bases). V gave up 2 bases and J gave up 6 bases, with 19 bases separating them. Germline CDR1 and CDR2: SGHVS and FQNEAQ. The CDR3 loop spans 17 amino acids. DNA of the CDR3: TGTGCCAGCAGCTTATCGTTGGGACAAGCAATTTCCGGGGAGCTGTTTTTT. Its translation: CASSLSLGQAISGELFF.

V usage is TRBV5-1 and J usage is TRBJ2-2, with D perhaps TRBD1 (5 bases). In germline, CDR1 is SGHRS, CDR2 YFSETQ. The CDR3 covers 16 residues. The V gene lost 1 base and the J gene lost 1 base, with 11 bases spanning the gap. CDR3 bases: TGCGCCAGCAGCTTGTACGCAGGGTTGAACACCGGGGAGCTGTTTTTT. Translated, it gives CASSLYAGLNTGELFF.

The chain combines TRBV3-1 (or the pseudogene TRBV3-2) with TRBJ1-6, with unresolved D. Per the germline V gene, CDR1 is LGHDT and CDR2 is YNNKEL (reference sequence). This CDR3 has 13 residues. Trimming took 1 base from V and 15 from J, leaving 13 bases between them. CDR3 bases: TGTGCCAGCAGCCAAGTCGTACGTTTTGGCCTCCACTTT. Its translation is CASSQVVRFGLHF.